Shown below are 23 T cell receptor beta chains from a single sample sequenced in a study of cytotoxic CD8 clonotypes in ibrutinib-treated CLL. Produced via immunoSEQ multiplex PCR; TCRdb's table is partial and in-frame only. There are tens of thousands of clones in the sample; about four fifths occur only once, and more than 4.5% lies in the top ten. This specimen was PBMCs, taken after 12 months of ibrutinib treatment. The source is a human donor with chronic lymphocytic leukemia.

The gene calls are TRBV2 and TRBJ2-3, with 16 bases identical to TRBD2. This CDR3 region has 16 residues. V dropped 9 bases and J dropped 4; count of bases not matched to a gene: 7. Germline CDR1 and CDR2: SNHLY and FYNNEI. The DNA for the CDR3 is TGTGCCAGGGGGACTAGCGGGAGGGCTGGGGCAGATACGCAGTATTTT. As protein: CARGTSGRAGADTQYF. Full variable domain (rest looked up from reference TRBV2 and TRBJ2-3): EPEVTQTPSHQVTQMGQEVILRCVPISNHLYFYWYRQILGQKVEFLVSFYNNEISEKSEIFDDQFSVERPDGSNFTLKIRSTKLEDSAMYFCARGTSGRAGADTQYFGPGTRLTVL.

The rearrangement links TRBV21-1 to TRBJ2-2; TRBD1, as called in the table, went unchecked against the DNA. TRBV21-1 is described as a pseudogene. The length of the CDR3 is 17 residues. In nucleotides, the CDR3 is TGTGCCAGCAGCCTCATTCGACAGGGCCTGAACACCGGGGAGCTGTTTTTT. It is translated as CASSLIRQGLNTGELFF.

The rearrangement uses TRBV6-6 and TRBJ2-5; TRBD2 agrees at 8 bases. V shed 6 bases and J 1 base; nucleotides not matched to a gene: 4. Germline CDR1 is MNHNY and CDR2 is SVGAGI (reference sequence). The CDR3 is made up of 14 amino acids. CDR3 region: CASSPAGGQETQYF. CDR3 bases: TGTGCCAGCAGCCCGGCGGGGGGCCAAGAGACCCAGTACTTC.

The rearrangement uses TRBV28 and TRBJ2-4; D is perhaps TRBD2 (6 bases). The V end lost 6 bases, the J end lost 8 bases, and 11 bases lay between the germline ends. The CDR3 consists of 12 residues. CDR1 and CDR2 from the germline V gene are MDHEN and SYDVKM. The CDR3 region has the DNA TGTGCCAGCAGCCCCCGCGGGGACATTCAGTACTTC. Its protein product is CASSPRGDIQYF.

This chain links TRBV11-2 with TRBJ2-3; 10 bases align to TRBD1. The CDR3 runs 15 residues. The V gene end was trimmed by 8 bases and the J gene end by 6 bases; junction bases not matched to a gene: 11. The germline V gene encodes CDR1 SGHAT and CDR2 FQNNGV. CDR3 sequence: CASHPGTGVWDTQYF. CDR3 coding DNA: TGTGCCAGCCACCCCGGGACAGGGGTTTGGGATACGCAGTATTTT.

The rearrangement links TRBV7-2 to TRBJ2-2, with 7 bases identical to TRBD2. V shed 1 base, J shed 3 bases, and the junction held 5 bases outside the gene matches. This CDR3 contains 16 residues. CDR1 SGHTA and CDR2 FQGNSA come from the germline V gene. The CDR3 DNA is TGTGCCAGCAGCTTAGGGCTAGCGGCAGACACCGGGGAGCTGTTTTTT. It is translated as CASSLGLAADTGELFF.

This clone has just one count. This chain uses TRBV7-9 with TRBJ2-6; D unresolved. V was cut by 1 base and J by 12 bases, with 7 bases left in between. CDR3 length: 12 amino acids. From germline, CDR1 is SEHNR and CDR2 FQNEAQ (reference sequence). In nucleotides, the CDR3 is TGTGCCAGCAGCTTAGGGCCGGGCGTCCTGACTTTC. Residues: CASSLGPGVLTF.

The rearrangement uses TRBV19 and TRBJ2-5, with TRBD1 matching 12 bases. The CDR3 loop spans 16 amino acids. Germline loops: CDR1 LNHDA, CDR2 SQIVND (reference sequence). Trimming took 4 bases from V and 4 from J; bases not matched to a gene: 7. Here the CDR3 reads CASSRPGQGAGETQYF. The DNA for the CDR3 is TGTGCCAGTAGTAGGCCGGGACAGGGGGCAGGAGAGACCCAGTACTTC.

This rearrangement joins TRBV4-3 to TRBJ2-6, with 9 nucleotides matching TRBD1. This CDR3 contains 17 residues. Germline CDR1 is LGHNA and CDR2 is YSLEER. V was pared by 1 base and J by 0 bases, with 1 base of the junction left unmatched. The CDR3 reads CASSQVGQGSGANVLTF. The CDR3 bases are TGCGCCAGCAGCCAAGTGGGACAGGGCTCTGGGGCCAACGTCCTGACTTTC.

The V and J genes are TRBV6-5 and TRBJ2-4, with D hard to call. V dropped 4 bases and J dropped 11 bases, with 21 bases sitting between them. CDR3 length: 15 amino acids. The germline V gene encodes CDR1 MNHEY and CDR2 SVGAGI. CDR3 sequence (DNA): TGTGCCAGCAGTTCATCCGGTGCCTCCTGGGGATTTCAGTACTTC. This encodes CASSSSGASWGFQYF.

In its sample, this clone was seen once. This sequence joins TRBV7-3 and TRBJ2-4; 8 positions match TRBD1. J was trimmed by 7 bases and V by 6 bases; bases with no gene match: 8. Per the germline V gene, CDR1 is SGHTA and CDR2 is FQGTGA. The CDR3 sequence is 14 residues long. The CDR3 here is CASRSQGAGNIQYF. CDR3 DNA sequence: TGTGCCAGCAGGTCGCAGGGGGCCGGGAACATTCAGTACTTC.

This chain joins TRBV28 and TRBJ2-4; possibly TRBD1 for D (6 bases). Germline assignment: CDR1 MDHEN and CDR2 SYDVKM. V lost 2 bases and J lost 0, with 14 bases in between. The CDR3 runs 17 residues. CDR3 sequence: CASSLGGQRVAKNIQYF. In DNA, the CDR3 is TGTGCCAGCAGTTTAGGAGGACAGAGGGTAGCCAAAAACATTCAGTACTTC.

The chain uses TRBV19 and TRBJ1-4; no clear D. The CDR3 consists of 13 residues. V lost 2 bases and J lost 11, with 12 bases in between. Germline CDR1 LNHDA, CDR2 SQIVND (reference sequence). This chain's CDR3 is CASSINPQGKLFF. CDR3 DNA: TGTGCCAGTAGTATAAACCCTCAAGGGAAACTGTTTTTT.

CDR3 residues: CASSQGPAGGVADTQYF. In nucleotides, the CDR3 is TGTGCCAGCAGCCAAGGACCAGCGGGGGGAGTGGCAGATACGCAGTATTTT. The chain uses TRBV4-2 and TRBJ2-3; 9 positions agree with TRBD2. The CDR3 consists of 17 residues. Germline V CDR1 and CDR2: LGHNA, YNFKEQ. The V segment lost 1 base and the J segment 4 bases; nucleotides outside the gene matches: 9.

The chain has TRBV6-6 and TRBJ2-7; D is ambiguous. The V gene's germline CDR1 is MNHNY and CDR2 SVGAGI (reference sequence). The germline V and J ends were trimmed by 4 bases and 1 base, with 14 bases remaining between them. The CDR3 is 15 amino acids. The chain's CDR3 is CASSSPPTESYEQYF. In DNA, the CDR3 is TGTGCCAGCAGTTCCCCCCCGACGGAATCCTACGAGCAGTACTTC.

The V and J genes are TRBV5-6 and TRBJ2-1; maybe TRBD2 (6 bases). The CDR3 sequence is 13 residues long. Trimming stripped 4 bases from V and 6 bases from J, with 11 bases between. Germline lookup yields CDR1 SGHDT and CDR2 YYEEEE. The DNA of the CDR3 is TGTGCCAGCAGCACAGGACTACTCAATGAGCAGTTCTTC. Protein: CASSTGLLNEQFF.

The chain joins TRBV27 to TRBJ1-4, with D perhaps matching TRBD1 (5 bases). The CDR3 consists of 15 residues. Germline V CDR1 and CDR2: MNHEY, SMNVEV (reference sequence). Between the trimmed V and J ends, which lost 0 bases and 3 bases, there was a span of 8 bases. The CDR3 spells CASSLSGTSNEKLFF. For the CDR3, the DNA is TGTGCCAGCAGTTTATCCGGGACTTCTAATGAAAAACTGTTTTTT.

The CDR3 DNA reads TGTGCCAGCAGTGCCGCGGGCCGGGGAGATACGCAGTATTTT. It is translated as CASSAAGRGDTQYF. The J gene is TRBJ2-3, the V gene TRBV28; possibly TRBD2 for D (5 bases). Trimming took off 5 bases at V and 5 bases at J, with 14 bases between the two ends. The CDR3 consists of 14 residues. The germline V gene encodes CDR1 MDHEN and CDR2 SYDVKM.

The rearrangement uses TRBV6-6 and TRBJ2-3, with a tentative D call TRBD1 (5 bases). Germline lookup yields CDR1 MNHNY and CDR2 SVGAGI (reference sequence). V lost 6 bases and J lost 14, with 18 bases in between. CDR3 length equals 12 residues. This CDR3 is CASRPDGAPPYF. CDR3 coding DNA: TGTGCCAGCAGACCCGATGGGGCACCCCCGTATTTT.

The gene calls are TRBV7-2 and TRBJ2-3; D gene uncertain. Deletions cut 5 bases from V and 5 bases from J, with 8 bases between. The CDR3 sequence is 12 residues long. Germline V CDR1 and CDR2: SGHTA, FQGNSA. The CDR3 sequence: CASSPLGDTQYF. In DNA form, the CDR3 reads TGTGCCAGCAGCCCCCTGGGAGATACGCAGTATTTT.

The chain is built from TRBV7-2 and TRBJ2-5, with a tentative D call TRBD1 (5 bases). The CDR3 is made up of 14 amino acids. V gave up 5 bases and J gave up 1 base, with 11 bases separating them. In germline, CDR1 is SGHTA, CDR2 FQGNSA. CDR3 coding DNA: TGTGCCAGCAGCCAAAGACAGTCCCAAGAGACCCAGTACTTC. Amino acids: CASSQRQSQETQYF. The variable domain in full, with the rest retrieved from reference TRBV7-2 and TRBJ2-5, is GAGVSQSPSNKVTEKGKDVELRCDPISGHTALYWYRQSLGQGLEFLIYFQGNSAPDKSGLPSDRFSAERTGGSVSTLTIQRTQQEDSAVYLCASSQRQSQETQYFGPGTRLLVL.

The chain has TRBV9 and TRBJ2-5; D gene uncertain. Germline V gene sequence: CDR1 SGDLS, CDR2 YYNGEE. The CDR3 is made up of 13 amino acids. V lost 0 bases, J lost 5 bases, and 8 bases lay in between. CDR3 sequence reads: CASSVGGIETQYF. The DNA of the CDR3 is TGTGCCAGCAGCGTAGGCGGAATCGAGACCCAGTACTTC.

The J gene is TRBJ2-2, the V gene TRBV6-5; D gene ambiguous. Germline CDR1 MNHEY, CDR2 SVGAGI. The CDR3 loop spans 14 amino acids. The germline V and J ends were trimmed by 7 bases and 6 bases, with 15 bases remaining between them. CDR3 residues: CASTRWSAPGELFF. The CDR3 DNA follows: TGTGCCAGCACCAGGTGGTCCGCTCCCGGGGAGCTGTTTTTT.